The rows below give T cell receptor beta chains drawn from one sample of a study. TCRdb itself ran the multiplex PCR reads through MiXCR, one entry per CDR3 protein. This sample has fewer than 300 distinct CDR3 sequences; 4% to 6.5% occur once, and the top ten carry around 60%. Input material: memory CD4+ T cells sorted from blood. Source of these receptors: a female donor with breast cancer. Each CDR3 is given with its conserved first and last residue. The D gene is left open where the match is weak. Clone sizes are given selectively: once, few, many, or a class where the clone is expanded.

j_call d_call clone_size v_call cdr3_nt cdr3_aa
TRBJ1-2 NA hyperexpanded TRBV12-3/TRBV12-4 TGTGCCAGCAGTTTAGACAGGGCCGACTATGGCTACACCTTC CASSLDRADYGYTF
TRBJ1-2 TRBD1 large TRBV12-3/TRBV12-4 TGTGCCAGCAGTCCCGGACAGGGGCGAAGGGGCTACACCTTC CASSPGQGRRGYTF
TRBJ1-2 TRBD1 large TRBV12-3/TRBV12-4 TGTGCCAGCAGCCCCGGACAGGTCTATGGCTACACCTTC CASSPGQVYGYTF
TRBJ1-2 NA NA TRBV12-3/TRBV12-4 TGTGCCAGCAGGTTGACAGCGTCCTATGGCTACACCTTC CASRLTASYGYTF
TRBJ1-2 NA hyperexpanded TRBV12-3/TRBV12-4 TGTGCCAGCGGTCGACAGGCAGACTATGGCTACACCTTC CASGRQADYGYTF
TRBJ1-2 NA medium-sized TRBV12-3/TRBV12-4 TGTGCCAGCAGTCCATCTGCAGGGTTGGGCTACACCTTC CASSPSAGLGYTF
TRBJ1-2 NA medium-sized TRBV12-3/TRBV12-4 TGTGCCAGCAGTTTGGGCGGGAACTATGGCTACACCTTC CASSLGGNYGYTF
TRBJ1-2 TRBD1 large TRBV12-3/TRBV12-4 TGTGCCAGCAGGGACAGGGCAAACTATGGCTACACCTTC CASRDRANYGYTF
TRBJ1-2 NA large TRBV12-3/TRBV12-4 TGTGCCAGCAGTTTGTTCAGGGCTCGAGGCTACACCTTC CASSLFRARGYTF
TRBJ1-2 NA NA TRBV12-3/TRBV12-4 TGTGCCAGCAGCTCCGACTTACAGGACACCTTC CASSSDLQDTF
TRBJ1-2 NA large TRBV12-3/TRBV12-4 TGTGCCAGCAGTTTAGTCTCTGAAAATGACTACACCTTC CASSLVSENDYTF
TRBJ1-2 NA NA TRBV12-3/TRBV12-4 TGTGCCAGCAGCATTGTATCGGCGGATAACTATGGCTACACCTTC CASSIVSADNYGYTF
TRBJ1-2 NA medium-sized TRBV12-3/TRBV12-4 TGTGCCAGCAGTCCCGTTAACAGCTATGGCTACACCTTC CASSPVNSYGYTF
TRBJ1-2 NA large TRBV12-3/TRBV12-4 TGTGCCAGCAGTTTAGTGGTGCTGGGCTACACCTTC CASSLVVLGYTF
TRBJ1-2 NA large TRBV12-5 TGTGCTAGTGGTTTCCTCGACAGACCTAACTATGGCTACACCTTC CASGFLDRPNYGYTF
TRBJ1-2 TRBD1 large TRBV12-3/TRBV12-4 TGTGCCAGCAGTCCCGGACAGGGTATGGGCTACACCTTC CASSPGQGMGYTF
TRBJ1-2 NA few TRBV12-3/TRBV12-4 TGTGCCAGCAGAGGGCTCGAGGGGATTAACTATGGCTACACCTTC CASRGLEGINYGYTF
TRBJ1-2 TRBD1 medium-sized TRBV12-3/TRBV12-4 TGTGCCAGCACCCGGACAGGTGGTTCATGGGGCTACACCTTC CASTRTGGSWGYTF
TRBJ1-2 NA medium-sized TRBV12-3/TRBV12-4 TGTGCCAGCAGTTTTAAAGTCTTAGACCTTGTCTTTGGCTACACCTTC CASSFKVLDLVFGYTF
TRBJ1-2 TRBD1 large TRBV12-3/TRBV12-4 TGTGCCAGCAGTCCGACAGGGACCTATGGCTACACCTTC CASSPTGTYGYTF
TRBJ1-2 TRBD1 medium-sized TRBV12-3/TRBV12-4 TGTGCCAGCAGTCTGGGACAGTTTTATGGCTACACCTTC CASSLGQFYGYTF
TRBJ1-2 TRBD1 large TRBV12-3/TRBV12-4 TGTGCCAGCACTAACGATCGGACAGGGAGGAACTATGGCTACACCTTC CASTNDRTGRNYGYTF
TRBJ1-2 TRBD1 medium-sized TRBV12-3/TRBV12-4 TGTGCCAGCGGGGACAGCCCCTATGGCTACACCTTC CASGDSPYGYTF
TRBJ1-2 NA medium-sized TRBV12-3/TRBV12-4 TGTGCCAGCAGTACCTATAACTATGGCTACACCTTC CASSTYNYGYTF
TRBJ1-2 NA large TRBV12-3/TRBV12-4 TGTGCCAGCAGTCGAACCTATGGCTACACCTTC CASSRTYGYTF
TRBJ1-2 NA large TRBV12-3/TRBV12-4 TGTGCCAGCAGTTTGAGACACTATGGCTACACCTTC CASSLRHYGYTF
TRBJ1-2 NA medium-sized TRBV12-3/TRBV12-4 TGTGCCAGCAGTTTAGCGGACGGCCCTAACTATGGCTACACCTTC CASSLADGPNYGYTF
TRBJ1-2 TRBD1 NA TRBV12-3/TRBV12-4 TGTGCCAGCAGTTTGGACAGGCGCTATGGCTACACCTTC CASSLDRRYGYTF
TRBJ1-2 NA large TRBV12-3/TRBV12-4 TGTGCCAGCAGTTTCAGGCGGTCGGGAGGCTACACCTTC CASSFRRSGGYTF
TRBJ1-2 NA large TRBV12-3/TRBV12-4 TGTGCCAGCAGTCTCCGACGAGAGGGGCTGGATGGCTACACCTTC CASSLRREGLDGYTF
TRBJ1-2 TRBD1 medium-sized TRBV12-3/TRBV12-4 TGTGCCAGCAGTTTAAGGGTAGGACAGGAACTGGCCTATGGCTACACCTTC CASSLRVGQELAYGYTF
TRBJ1-2 NA hyperexpanded TRBV12-3/TRBV12-4 TGTGCCAGCAGTTTGAAAAGGGGATCCATCTATGGCTACACCTTC CASSLKRGSIYGYTF
TRBJ1-2 NA medium-sized TRBV12-3/TRBV12-4 TGTGCCAGCAGTCTTCACGACACCAACTATGGCTACACCTTC CASSLHDTNYGYTF
TRBJ1-2 NA medium-sized TRBV12-3/TRBV12-4 TGTGCCAGCAGAACCGGGACGTCTTCTGGCTACACCTTC CASRTGTSSGYTF
TRBJ1-2 NA large TRBV12-3/TRBV12-4 TGTGCCAGCAGTTTAACGGTCAACTATGGCTACACCTTC CASSLTVNYGYTF